This TCR beta chain was sequenced for a study of T cell clusters in autoimmune cytopenias. Whole-study context: Healthy control donors averaged 56 years of age, with a median of roughly 60 years.

CDR1 and CDR2 (germline): LNHDA, SQIVND (reference sequence). The CDR3 has 14 amino acids. TRB was amplified by touch-down multiplex PCR, primer pools A and B combined. TCRdb reanalyzed the multiplex PCR reads, giving one entry per CDR3 protein sequence and no DNA. The sample includes about 6,500 distinct CDR3 sequences. Each sample's input was around 250 ng genomic DNA, about 38,000 genome equivalents. This sample also belongs to another study, concerning T cell repertoires in aging, cancer and after chemotherapy.

The source of this sequence is a human donor in good health. The genes are TRBV19 and TRBJ2-5. Sequencing was carried out using peripheral blood. The CDR3 here is CASSTTAYQETQYF.